In this sample, the clone carrying this T cell receptor beta chain turned up a few times. Its target is unknown. Germline lookup yields CDR1 LNHDA and CDR2 SQIVND (reference sequence). The CDR3 is 15 amino acids. The V gene lost 7 bases and the J gene lost 5 bases, with 18 bases spanning the gap. This sample stems from a study of cytomegalovirus exposure and HLA in healthy donors. The study, taken as a whole, reports: A previous analysis found most TCR beta V segments productive roughly 87% or roughly 30% of the time. Later analysis associated a missense DCLRE1C variant with TCR beta V- and J-gene trimming. Later analysis identified several of the most significant clusters that appeared linked to common viral pathogens.

The donors were healthy bone marrow donors. PCR involved 60 Vbeta and 13 Jbeta primers. Method: immunoSEQ multiplex PCR; TCRdb's copy keeps in-frame clones and lacks some. The sample lists about 150,000 clones; roughly 9.6% were seen once. This sequence was found in a woman aged 40-49 years in good health and CMV-seropositive. The rearrangement uses TRBV19 and TRBJ2-1; D is undetermined. The specimen sequenced was PBMCs. The CDR3 loop reads CASTSRWAVDNEQFF. The DNA of the CDR3 is TGTGCCAGTACCTCTCGGTGGGCAGTTGACAATGAGCAGTTCTTC.